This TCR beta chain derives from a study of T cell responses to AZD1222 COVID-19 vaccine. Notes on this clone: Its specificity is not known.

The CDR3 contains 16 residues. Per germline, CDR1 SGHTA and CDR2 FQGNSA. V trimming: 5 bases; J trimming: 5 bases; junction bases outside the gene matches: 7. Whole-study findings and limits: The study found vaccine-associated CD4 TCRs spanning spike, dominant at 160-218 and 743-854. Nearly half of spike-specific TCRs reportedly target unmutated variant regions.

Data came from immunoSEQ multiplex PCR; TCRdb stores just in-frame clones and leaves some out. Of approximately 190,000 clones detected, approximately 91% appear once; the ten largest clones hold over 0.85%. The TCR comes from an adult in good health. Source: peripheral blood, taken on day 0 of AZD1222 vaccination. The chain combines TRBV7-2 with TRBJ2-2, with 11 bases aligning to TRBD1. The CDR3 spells CASSRSDRGQTGELFF. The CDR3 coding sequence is TGTGCCAGCAGCCGCTCGGACAGGGGGCAAACCGGGGAGCTGTTTTTT.